This TCR beta chain was observed in a study of blood T cell repertoires in COVID-19. Study in general: Acute and convalescent COVID-19 specimens originated in the United States, Italy and Spain. T cells, B-cell-depleted T cells, or PBMCs provided the cDNA or gDNA that served as material.

Between the trimmed V and J ends, which lost 4 bases and 4 bases, there was a span of 10 bases. The CDR3 is 13 amino acids. CDR1 and CDR2 from the germline V gene are LGHDT and YNNKEL (reference sequence). Produced via immunoSEQ multiplex PCR; TCRdb's table is partial and in-frame only. Among some 370,000 clones listed, 90% were seen once. V gene TRBV3-1 (or the pseudogene TRBV3-2) combines with J gene TRBJ2-5; D might be TRBD2 (5 bases). The source of this sequence is a man between 18 and 29 years old with active or convalescent COVID-19. Sequencing input: peripheral blood. CDR3 amino acids: CASSRKRAETQYF. Here the CDR3 DNA reads TGTGCCAGCAGCCGCAAGAGGGCAGAGACCCAGTACTTC.